Each of the 28 T cell receptor beta chains below was sequenced from the same sample in a study of T cells in Graves' hyperthyroidism and ophthalmopathy. TCR beta CDR3 regions were amplified from RNA transcripts. The HTBI set primed first-round TCR CDR3 RT-PCR. MiXCR was run by TCRdb on the multiplex PCR reads, yielding one entry per CDR3 protein. The sample has around 500,000 distinct CDR3 sequences, about 16% seen once. Sequencing used blood. The receptors derive from a woman under 40 with Graves' ophthalmopathy.

This clonotype came up many times. The chain employs TRBV20-1 and TRBJ1-1; 9 bases agree with TRBD1. Germline V gives CDR1 DFQATT, CDR2 SNEGSKA (reference sequence). The CDR3 is 15 residues long. V lost 3 bases and J lost 3; bases outside the gene matches: 8. CDR3: CSASGDRVGDTEAFF. CDR3 nucleotide sequence: TGCAGTGCTAGTGGGGACAGGGTTGGGGACACTGAAGCTTTCTTT.

This clonotype showed up many times. The chain is built from TRBV30 and TRBJ2-7; TRBD2 is a possible D gene (6 bases). The germline CDR1 and CDR2 sequences are GTSNPN and SVGIG (reference sequence). This CDR3 region has 13 residues. V shed 0 bases and J shed 5 bases, with 11 bases lying between them. The CDR3 DNA follows: TGTGCCTGGAGTGTATACGGGGGTGACGAGCAGTACTTC. It translates to CAWSVYGGDEQYF.

This clonotype showed up many times. The rearrangement uses TRBV11-2 and TRBJ2-5; D may be TRBD1 or TRBD2 (5 bases each). Germline V CDR1 and CDR2: SGHAT, FQNNGV. The CDR3 runs 15 residues. V was shortened by 2 bases and J by 4 bases, with 14 bases between the two germline ends. CDR3 residues: CASSLSLPGRETQYF. The CDR3 nucleotides read TGTGCCAGCAGCTTATCCCTACCGGGACGAGAGACCCAGTACTTC.

The chain has TRBV6-1 and TRBJ2-1; the D is unclear. The V end lost 7 bases, the J end lost 10 bases, and 20 bases lay between the germline ends. This CDR3 is built from 14 residues. Germline-derived CDR1 and CDR2 are MNHNS and SASEGT. The DNA of the CDR3 is TGTGCCAGCAAAGACACTTGGTCTGCGATAGAGCAGTTCTTC. Translating it yields CASKDTWSAIEQFF.

The table lists this clonotype with many counts. The V gene is TRBV2, the J gene TRBJ2-7; D remains ambiguous. The V gene lost 6 bases and the J gene lost 4 bases, with 16 bases spanning the gap. Germline assignment: CDR1 SNHLY and CDR2 FYNNEI. CDR3 length equals 14 residues. The CDR3 here is CASRDDVGSYEQYF. CDR3 sequence (DNA): TGTGCCAGCAGAGACGACGTAGGCAGTTACGAGCAGTACTTC. The entire variable domain, with the rest obtained from reference TRBV2 and TRBJ2-7, is as follows: EPEVTQTPSHQVTQMGQEVILRCVPISNHLYFYWYRQILGQKVEFLVSFYNNEISEKSEIFDDQFSVERPDGSNFTLKIRSTKLEDSAMYFCASRDDVGSYEQYFGPGTRLTVT.

The table lists this clonotype with many counts. V and J are TRBV6-2 or TRBV6-3 and TRBJ1-2, with D possibly TRBD1 on 5 matching bases. CDR1 and CDR2 (germline): MNHEY, SVGEGT. CDR3 length: 14 amino acids. The V end was cut by 7 bases, the J end by 2 bases, with 14 bases between. CDR3 coding DNA: TGTGCCAGCATAGCTGCCCCAGGGAACTATGGCTACACCTTC. Encoded protein: CASIAAPGNYGYTF.

This clonotype has only a few counts. The chain links TRBV4-2 to TRBJ2-5, with D tentatively TRBD2 (5 bases). The V end lost 1 base, the J end lost 4 bases, and 19 bases lay between the germline ends. CDR3 length: 17 residues. The germline V gene encodes CDR1 LGHNA and CDR2 YNFKEQ. CDR3 residues: CASSQGNFGNLGETQYF. The CDR3 nucleotides read TGTGCCAGCAGCCAAGGGAACTTCGGGAACCTCGGAGAGACCCAGTACTTC.

The table lists this clonotype with many counts. The rearrangement uses TRBV20-1 and TRBJ2-7, with 8 nucleotides matching TRBD2. Germline V lookup: CDR1 DFQATT, CDR2 SNEGSKA (reference sequence). CDR3 length: 18 amino acids. Trimming at V came to 1 base and at J to 6 bases, leaving 20 bases not matched to a gene. For the CDR3, the DNA is TGCAGTGCTAGAGCTAAAAACGGACTAGCTCTGGAAGGTGGCGAGCAGTACTTC. Protein: CSARAKNGLALEGGEQYF.

This clonotype was seen repeatedly, ten times or more. This rearrangement joins TRBV28 to TRBJ1-2, with D unclear. The CDR3 is 18 amino acids. Looked up from germline, CDR1 is MDHEN and CDR2 is SYDVKM. Deletions cut 2 bases from V and 2 bases from J, with 21 bases between. The CDR3 DNA reads as TGTGCCAGCAGTTTAACCCGGCCAGCTGATCGACTGAACTATGGCTACACCTTC. It is translated as CASSLTRPADRLNYGYTF.

The table lists this clonotype with a few counts. This chain joins TRBV20-1 and TRBJ2-3; no clear D gene. CDR3 length equals 11 residues. Trimming stripped 2 bases from V and 5 bases from J, with 5 bases between. CDR1 is DFQATT and CDR2 is SNEGSKA in the germline V gene (reference sequence). The CDR3 loop reads CSARYRDTQYF. DNA of the CDR3: TGCAGTGCTAGATACAGAGATACGCAGTATTTT.

This clonotype has a count of ten or more. The chain links TRBV20-1 to TRBJ1-1, with 9 bases fitting TRBD1. The CDR3 totals 15 residues. Losses at the gene ends were 5 bases for V and 3 bases for J; bases not matched to a gene: 10. CDR1 DFQATT and CDR2 SNEGSKA come from the germline V gene (reference sequence). CDR3: CSAHPNTGGHTEAFF. CDR3 bases: TGCAGTGCTCACCCCAATACAGGGGGCCACACTGAAGCTTTCTTT.

The chain employs TRBV9 and TRBJ2-3; 9 positions match TRBD2. The CDR3 totals 16 residues. Germline-derived CDR1 and CDR2 are SGDLS and YYNGEE. The ends lost 4 bases at V and 0 bases at J; junction bases unmatched: 6. This CDR3 reads CASSHPSGKSTDTQYF. CDR3 coding DNA: TGTGCCAGCAGCCATCCTAGCGGGAAAAGCACAGATACGCAGTATTTT.

This clonotype was detected many times. This chain connects TRBV28 to TRBJ2-7, with D possibly TRBD1 on 5 matching bases. CDR1 and CDR2 (germline): MDHEN, SYDVKM. V lost 6 bases and J 3 bases, leaving 9 bases between the germline ends. The length of the CDR3 is 12 residues. DNA for the CDR3: TGTGCCAGCAGGTACGACAGCTACGAGCAGTACTTC. As protein: CASRYDSYEQYF.

This clonotype was found many times. This chain links TRBV11-2 with TRBJ2-2; a possible D gene is TRBD2 (5 bases). The V and J ends lost 5 bases and 5 bases respectively, with 9 bases between them. The CDR3 runs to 13 residues. Germline CDR1 and CDR2: SGHAT and FQNNGV. This chain's CDR3 is CASSRPGTGELFF. In DNA, the CDR3 is TGTGCCAGCAGCCGACCGGGGACCGGGGAGCTGTTTTTT. The complete variable domain, with remaining parts taken from reference TRBV11-2 and TRBJ2-2, reads EAGVAQSPRYKIIEKRQSVAFWCNPISGHATLYWYQQILGQGPKLLIQFQNNGVVDDSQLPKDRFSAERLKGVDSTLKIQPAKLEDSAVYLCASSRPGTGELFFGEGSRLTVL.

The table lists this clonotype with many counts. The rearrangement joins TRBV28 to TRBJ2-7; 9 bases line up with TRBD2. The CDR3 is made up of 18 amino acids. Germline V gene sequence: CDR1 MDHEN, CDR2 SYDVKM. Trimming removed 2 bases from V and 2 bases from J; junction bases left unmatched: 13. The CDR3 coding sequence is TGTGCCAGCAGTTTAGTGATAGCGGGAGCCCCGAGGACCTACGAGCAGTACTTC. Translation gives CASSLVIAGAPRTYEQYF.

The rearrangement uses TRBV12-3 or TRBV12-4 and TRBJ2-7; no definite D call. Trimming pared 6 bases from V and 8 bases from J, leaving 14 bases between. The CDR3 is 12 residues long. Here the CDR3 DNA reads TGTGCCAGCAGCCGGGTCGGGCGGCAGCAGTACTTC. Amino acid sequence: CASSRVGRQQYF.

At least ten counts were recorded for this clonotype. This chain links TRBV6-6 with TRBJ2-2, with D maybe TRBD2 (7 bases). The CDR3 extends over 16 amino acids. Germline V gene sequence: CDR1 MNHNY, CDR2 SVGAGI (reference sequence). With 0 bases removed from V and 4 bases from J, the gap between germline ends came to 12 bases. CDR3 sequence reads: CASSYSGGRGTGELFF. As DNA, the CDR3 is TGTGCCAGCAGTTACTCCGGGGGGCGAGGCACCGGGGAGCTGTTTTTT.

The chain employs TRBV28 and TRBJ1-6, with D tentatively TRBD1 (6 bases). This CDR3 has 15 residues. V lost 4 bases and J lost 8, with 15 bases in between. Germline assignment: CDR1 MDHEN and CDR2 SYDVKM. The CDR3 DNA reads TGTGCCAGCAGTTCCCCCGCACAGGGCGATTCACCCCTCCACTTT. As protein: CASSSPAQGDSPLHF.

This clonotype was recorded at least ten times. CDR3 bases: TGTGCCAGCAGTAGCAGGGGTGTGCGTACGCAGTATTTT. Translated, it gives CASSSRGVRTQYF. The chain employs TRBV7-9 and TRBJ2-3, with D tentatively TRBD1 (6 bases). Germline V gene lookup returns CDR1 SEHNR and CDR2 FQNEAQ (reference sequence). The CDR3 loop spans 13 amino acids. The V and J ends lost 6 bases and 8 bases respectively, with 15 bases between them.

The gene calls are TRBV30 and TRBJ2-7; weak D call: TRBD2 (5 bases). Trimming stripped 7 bases from V and 3 bases from J, with 13 bases between. The CDR3 covers 12 residues. Germline V lookup: CDR1 GTSNPN, CDR2 SVGIG (reference sequence). Here the CDR3 reads CAFSEVNYEQYF. The CDR3 DNA is TGTGCCTTTAGCGAGGTGAACTACGAGCAGTACTTC.

This clonotype has ten or more counts. The gene calls are TRBV28 and TRBJ2-5; TRBD1 might be the D (5 bases). Between the trimmed V and J ends, which lost 3 bases and 5 bases, there was a span of 10 bases. CDR3 size: 13 residues. Per germline, CDR1 MDHEN and CDR2 SYDVKM. In DNA, the CDR3 is TGTGCCAGCAGTTTTGGGGCTTGGGAGACCCAGTACTTC. As protein: CASSFGAWETQYF.

This clonotype was recorded many times. The chain recombines TRBV2 with TRBJ2-7; D perhaps matches TRBD1 (6 bases). The germline CDR1 and CDR2 sequences are SNHLY and FYNNEI. With 6 bases removed from V and 6 bases from J, the gap between germline ends came to 15 bases. This CDR3 has 13 amino acids. The CDR3 sequence: CASRGAGTTEQYF. Written as DNA, the CDR3 is TGTGCCAGCAGGGGGGCAGGGACCACCGAGCAGTACTTC. Together with reference TRBV2 and TRBJ2-7, the CDR3 gives the full variable domain: EPEVTQTPSHQVTQMGQEVILRCVPISNHLYFYWYRQILGQKVEFLVSFYNNEISEKSEIFDDQFSVERPDGSNFTLKIRSTKLEDSAMYFCASRGAGTTEQYFGPGTRLTVT.

As concerns this clonotype: Given a much more abundant clone one base away, this may be a read error. V and J are TRBV3-1 and TRBJ2-7, with D unclear. This CDR3 spans 13 amino acids. CDR1 LGHDT and CDR2 YNNKEL come from the germline V gene (reference sequence). CDR3 sequence: CAGSQSSSYEQYF. The CDR3 nucleotides are TGTGCCGGCAGCCAGAGTAGCTCCTACGAGCAGTACTTC.

The chain carries TRBV6-2 or TRBV6-3 and TRBJ1-1; D gene uncertain. This CDR3 is 17 amino acids long. Germline V gene data show CDR1 as MNHEY and CDR2 as SVGEGT. V lost 2 bases and J lost 4, with 20 bases in between. The CDR3 sequence is CASSYEERRTWGTEAFF. Written as DNA, the CDR3 is TGTGCCAGCAGTTACGAGGAGAGGAGAACCTGGGGCACTGAAGCTTTCTTT.

This clonotype was recorded many times. The CDR3, as DNA: TGTGCCTCAACCATAGTGGGTCTTTCTAGCACAGATACGCAGTATTTT. Translated, it gives CASTIVGLSSTDTQYF. The chain uses TRBV30 and TRBJ2-3; no clear D gene. CDR3 size: 16 residues. Germline CDR1 and CDR2: GTSNPN and SVGIG (reference sequence). Trimming removed 7 bases at V and 0 bases at J, with 20 bases between.

This clonotype was seen more than once but under ten times. J is TRBJ2-1 and V is TRBV27; 11 bases map to TRBD2. V gave up 8 bases and J gave up 6 bases; unmatched junction bases: 3. The germline CDR1 and CDR2 sequences are MNHEY and SMNVEV (reference sequence). This CDR3 region has 13 residues. The CDR3 loop reads CASCLAGGNEQFF. In nucleotides, the CDR3 is TGTGCCAGCTGCCTAGCGGGAGGCAATGAGCAGTTCTTC.

This clonotype was counted a few times. The chain uses TRBV7-2 and TRBJ2-7; unclear D gene. The CDR3 length is 15 residues. Deletions cut 1 base from V and 0 bases from J, with 10 bases between. Germline lookup yields CDR1 SGHTA and CDR2 FQGNSA. The CDR3 sequence: CASSLVFSSSYEQYF. In DNA form, the CDR3 reads TGTGCCAGCAGCTTAGTTTTCTCGAGCTCCTACGAGCAGTACTTC.

This clonotype was seen many times. The chain employs TRBV20-1 and TRBJ2-5; 7 nucleotides agree with TRBD2. The CDR3 extends over 15 amino acids. The V and J ends lost 6 bases and 4 bases, in that order; junction bases with no gene match: 14. Germline CDR1 DFQATT, CDR2 SNEGSKA (reference sequence). CDR3 nucleotides: TGCAGTGCCACCTGGTCAGCGGGATTCACAGAGACCCAGTACTTC. It codes for CSATWSAGFTETQYF.